This TCR beta chain emerged from a study of blood T cell repertoires in COVID-19. Study-wide context: The samples span acute and convalescent COVID-19 from the United States, Italy and Spain. PBMCs, B-cell-depleted T cells, or T cells provided the cDNA or gDNA that made up the material.

Per germline, CDR1 MDHEN and CDR2 SYDVKM. The ends were cut back, 2 bases at V and 4 bases at J, with 17 bases in the middle. The CDR3 has 16 amino acids. The authors' processing: Estimation of nucleated cell counts was performed using reference gene primer amplification. Repertoires were generated with immunoSEQ multiplex PCR, while TCRdb's copy carries only in-frame clones and drops some. Clone size and the V and J calls come from that table; the DNA yielded D and trimming. The sample consists of 59,000 or so clones, around three quarters of them appearing once. This TCR was sampled from a man aged 60 to 69 with acute or convalescent COVID-19. The chain carries TRBV28 and TRBJ1-2; D gene unclear. The sample comprised peripheral blood. The CDR3, as DNA: TGTGCCAGCAGTTTACCAAGACGGGTCCTTGCCTATGGCTACACCTTC. Translation: CASSLPRRVLAYGYTF.